The rows below give T cell receptor beta chains drawn from one sample of a study of blood T cell repertoires in COVID-19. The table came from immunoSEQ multiplex PCR; TCRdb's copy has only in-frame clones and leaves some out. The sample contains some 140,000 clones, approximately 84% of which appear only once. Material: PBMCs or T cells enriched from blood (not recorded which). These receptor sequences come from a man in his forties with acute COVID-19. CDR3s include the opening cysteine and the closing phenylalanine or tryptophan. D genes are given only for firm matches. Clone size is shown for a subset of rows, as once, few, many or a class of expanded clone.

CDR3nt	CDR3aa	d_gene	j_gene	abundance	v_gene	len
TGCGCCAGCAGAGCGGGCTGGGACACTGAAGCTTTCTTT	CASRAGWDTEAFF	.	TRBJ1-1	.	TRBV5-1	13
TGTGCCAGCAGCCCCGGGGTTAGCGGGGGGCTACAAGAGACCCAGTACTTC	CASSPGVSGGLQETQYF	TRBD2	TRBJ2-5	once	TRBV3-1/TRBV3-2	17
TGTGCCAGCTCACCATTTGGGGGGTCGAACACTGAAGCTTTCTTT	CASSPFGGSNTEAFF	.	TRBJ1-1	.	TRBV18	15
TGTGCCAGTAGCAGACTCGATTACCCGGAAGCTTTCTTT	CASSRLDYPEAFF	.	TRBJ1-1	.	TRBV19	13
TGTGCCAGCAGCTGGGGGGGTAGTGGAAGCAATCAGCCCCAGCATTTT	CASSWGGSGSNQPQHF	.	TRBJ1-5	.	TRBV5-5	16
TGTGCCAGCAACCGGGACAGGGGAGATTTCGAGCAGTACTTC	CASNRDRGDFEQYF	TRBD1	TRBJ2-7	once	TRBV6-5	14
TGTGCCAGCAGTTTAGGTCTCCGGGAGACCCAGTACTTC	CASSLGLRETQYF	.	TRBJ2-5	.	TRBV28	13
TGTGCCAGCAGCCGCAGGAGGGGACAGGGTCTCAATCAGCCCCAGCATTTT	CASSRRRGQGLNQPQHF	TRBD1	TRBJ1-5	.	TRBV5-6	17
TGCGCCAGCAGCTCGGGACACCCCTTGAACACTGAAGCTTTCTTT	CASSSGHPLNTEAFF	.	TRBJ1-1	.	TRBV4-3	15
TGTGCCAGCAGCCGCCGGGACAGGGGATTCCACGAGCAGTACTTC	CASSRRDRGFHEQYF	TRBD1	TRBJ2-7	.	TRBV7-9	15
TGTGCCAGCAGCGTTGGGGCGGGAGGGGCCGTAAGCGCCTACGAGCAGTACTTC	CASSVGAGGAVSAYEQYF	TRBD2	TRBJ2-7	.	TRBV7-6	18
TGCGCCAGCAGCGTAAACAACCTCAGCACAGATACGCAGTATTTT	CASSVNNLSTDTQYF	.	TRBJ2-3	.	TRBV5-1	15
TGTGCCAGCAGCCAGTCTAGCGGCCTCACAGATACGCAGTATTTT	CASSQSSGLTDTQYF	TRBD2	TRBJ2-3	few	TRBV27	15
TGCGCCAGCAGTGAACTACTCAGCACAGATACGCAGTATTTT	CASSELLSTDTQYF	.	TRBJ2-3	.	TRBV10-1	14
TGTGCCAGCAGCTTAGGTGTAGGGGCGGTAGCCGGGGAGCTGTTTTTT	CASSLGVGAVAGELFF	.	TRBJ2-2	.	TRBV7-2	16
TGCGCCAGCAGCCAAGATCCTGGGACTTCGGGAGGCTACACCTTC	CASSQDPGTSGGYTF	.	TRBJ1-2	.	TRBV4-3	15
TGTGCCAGCAGCCCTCCGGACAGGAATTACAATGAGCAGTTCTTC	CASSPPDRNYNEQFF	TRBD1	TRBJ2-1	.	TRBV7-9	15
TGTGCCAGCAGCCCGCGGACAGGGGGCATTTACGAGCAGTACTTC	CASSPRTGGIYEQYF	TRBD1	TRBJ2-7	few	TRBV7-6	15
TGTGCCAGCAGTGAAGACCAGCGGTCTAATGAAAAACTGTTTTTT	CASSEDQRSNEKLFF	.	TRBJ1-4	.	TRBV2	15
TGTGCCAGCAGCGCCGGGACAGGGGGCTCAGATACGCAGTATTTT	CASSAGTGGSDTQYF	TRBD1	TRBJ2-3	.	TRBV13	15
TGTGCCAGCAATAAGCGGGAGGCCTACAATGAGCAGTTCTTC	CASNKREAYNEQFF	TRBD2	TRBJ2-1	once	TRBV6-5	14
TGTGCCAGCAGCCTGGGACAGGGAATCTTCTACACCTTC	CASSLGQGIFYTF	TRBD1	TRBJ1-2	.	TRBV9	13
TGCGCCAGCAGTGAACAAATCCGTTCTGGGGCCAACGTCCTGACTTTC	CASSEQIRSGANVLTF	.	TRBJ2-6	.	TRBV10-2	16
TGTGCCACCAGTGATACTAGCGGGAGAGGTGAAGATGAGCAGTTCTTC	CATSDTSGRGEDEQFF	TRBD2	TRBJ2-1	.	TRBV24-1	16
TGTGCCAGCAGTCAGGGGTCCGATACGCAGTATTTT	CASSQGSDTQYF	.	TRBJ2-3	.	TRBV6-5	12
TGTGCCAGCACCCTTCCGGGACTTACCTACGAGCAGTACTTC	CASTLPGLTYEQYF	.	TRBJ2-7	.	TRBV7-2	14
TGTGCCTGGAGTGATCCGGCGGGACAGGGGCCCGGACGAGCCCTCGCTTTCTTT	CAWSDPAGQGPGRALAFF	TRBD1	TRBJ1-1	.	TRBV30	18
TGTGCCAGCTCACCACGACAGGGGGCGGTCTACGAGCAGTACTTC	CASSPRQGAVYEQYF	TRBD1	TRBJ2-7	.	TRBV18	15
TGTGCCAGCAGTTCAAGGGAGGGGAGGACTTACAATGAGCAGTTCTTC	CASSSREGRTYNEQFF	TRBD2	TRBJ2-1	once	TRBV27	16
TGTGCCAGCAGCCAGGGAATGGATGAGAAAGAGACCCAGTACTTC	CASSQGMDEKETQYF	.	TRBJ2-5	.	TRBV5-4	15
TGTGCCTGGAGTGTACATGGAGGGGAGCAGTACTTC	CAWSVHGGEQYF	.	TRBJ2-7	.	TRBV30	12
TGTGCCACCAGTGATCTTAGGATCGGGACAGGTTCCTACAATGAGCAGTTCTTC	CATSDLRIGTGSYNEQFF	TRBD1	TRBJ2-1	.	TRBV24-1	18
TGTGCCAGCAGCCTACAGGTCGACGAGCAGTACTTC	CASSLQVDEQYF	.	TRBJ2-7	.	TRBV11-2	12
TGCGCCAGCAGCTTGGATAGGGGGTACTACGAGCAGTACTTC	CASSLDRGYYEQYF	.	TRBJ2-7	.	TRBV5-1	14
TGCGCCAGTGCCGCCGAGGGGGGGTACTTGGATGAGCAGTTCTTC	CASAAEGGYLDEQFF	.	TRBJ2-1	.	TRBV4-3	15
TGTGCCAGCAGTTCCACTACAGATACGCAGTATTTT	CASSSTTDTQYF	.	TRBJ2-3	.	TRBV12-3/TRBV12-4	12
TGCAGCGTTGCTAGACAGGACTTTTACGAGCAGTACTTC	CSVARQDFYEQYF	.	TRBJ2-7	once	TRBV29-1	13
TGTGCCAGCAGTGTACAGGGCGACAATCAGCCCCAGCATTTT	CASSVQGDNQPQHF	.	TRBJ1-5	.	TRBV25-1	14
TGTGCCAGCAGCTTGGGACAGTCCGATACGCAGTATTTT	CASSLGQSDTQYF	TRBD1	TRBJ2-3	.	TRBV7-6	13
TGCGCCAGCAGCTTGGGCGCGGCAGAATCCCAAGAGACCCAGTACTTC	CASSLGAAESQETQYF	.	TRBJ2-5	.	TRBV5-1	16
TGCGCCAGCAGCTTTAGGGGACAGGGTGAAACAGATACGCAGTATTTT	CASSFRGQGETDTQYF	TRBD1	TRBJ2-3	.	TRBV5-1	16
TGTGCCAGCAGCTTAGGGACAGGGAATCAGCCCCAGCATTTT	CASSLGTGNQPQHF	TRBD1	TRBJ1-5	few	TRBV7-9	14
TGCGCCAGCAGCTTGGCCCTGGACAGACCAGTCATCTTT	CASSLALDRPVIF	.	TRBJ1-1	.	TRBV5-1	13
TGTGCCAGCAGTCCCTACTCCCTTTATGAGCAGTTCTTC	CASSPYSLYEQFF	.	TRBJ2-1	.	TRBV28	13
TGTGCCAGCAGCCTTGATCAGCCCCAGCATTTT	CASSLDQPQHF	.	TRBJ1-5	.	TRBV5-4	11
TGTGCCAGCAGCCTCACAGGGGGCAATCAGCCCCAGCATTTT	CASSLTGGNQPQHF	TRBD1	TRBJ1-5	.	TRBV6-6	14
TGTGCCAGCAGCCCCGGGACAGCCTCTGGAAACACCATATATTTT	CASSPGTASGNTIYF	TRBD1	TRBJ1-3	.	TRBV28	15